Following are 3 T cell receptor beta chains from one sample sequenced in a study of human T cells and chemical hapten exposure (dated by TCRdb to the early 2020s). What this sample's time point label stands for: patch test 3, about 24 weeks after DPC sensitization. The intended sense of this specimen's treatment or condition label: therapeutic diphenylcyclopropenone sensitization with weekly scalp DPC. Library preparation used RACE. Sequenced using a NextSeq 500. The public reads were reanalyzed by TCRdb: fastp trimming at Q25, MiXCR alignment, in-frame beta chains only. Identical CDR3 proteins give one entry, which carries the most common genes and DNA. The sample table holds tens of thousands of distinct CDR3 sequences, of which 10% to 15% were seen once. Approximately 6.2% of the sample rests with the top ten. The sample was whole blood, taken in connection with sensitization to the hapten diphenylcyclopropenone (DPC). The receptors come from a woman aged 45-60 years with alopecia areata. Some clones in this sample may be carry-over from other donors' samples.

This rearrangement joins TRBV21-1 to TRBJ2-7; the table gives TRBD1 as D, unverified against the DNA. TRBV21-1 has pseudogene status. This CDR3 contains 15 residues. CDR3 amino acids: CARYAGRDASYEQYF. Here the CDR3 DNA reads TGTGCCAGATACGCGGGCCGGGACGCATCCTACGAGCAGTACTTC.

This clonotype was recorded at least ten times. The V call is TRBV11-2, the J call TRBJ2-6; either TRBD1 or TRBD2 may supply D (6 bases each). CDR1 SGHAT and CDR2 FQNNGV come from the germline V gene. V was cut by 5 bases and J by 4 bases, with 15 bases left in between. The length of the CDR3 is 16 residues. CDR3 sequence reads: CASSPIRGLGANVLTF. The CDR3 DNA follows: TGTGCCAGCAGCCCTATACGGGGGCTAGGGGCCAACGTCCTGACTTTC.

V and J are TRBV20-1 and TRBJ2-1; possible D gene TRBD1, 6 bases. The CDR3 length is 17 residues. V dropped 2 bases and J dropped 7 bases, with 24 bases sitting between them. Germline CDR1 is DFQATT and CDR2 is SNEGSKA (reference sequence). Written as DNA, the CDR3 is TGCAGTGCTAGAAAGGAATGGGGGCAGGCCCTACGGAATGAGCAGTTCTTC. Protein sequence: CSARKEWGQALRNEQFF.